This TCR beta chain was obtained from a study of blood T cell repertoires in COVID-19. Study-wide background: T cells, B-cell-depleted T cells, or PBMCs provided the cDNA or gDNA that served as material.

Germline assignment: CDR1 SGHTA and CDR2 FQGNSA. V was shortened by 5 bases and J by 4 bases, with 27 bases between the two germline ends. The CDR3 loop spans 19 amino acids. Some clones are missing from TCRdb's copy, which holds only in-frame ones; the method was immunoSEQ multiplex PCR. The sample has around 330,000 clones, about 87% seen once. This receptor was taken from a woman aged 25 to 39 with COVID-19, enrolled during active disease. Sequencing was carried out using peripheral blood. The genes are TRBV7-2 and TRBJ1-3; D call uncertain. The CDR3 DNA reads as TGTGCCAGCAGCCCTCCGGGAGCAACCAGACTGCTTCCGGGAAACACCATATATTTT. Translation: CASSPPGATRLLPGNTIYF.